This TCR beta chain was captured by sequencing in a study of blood T cell repertoires in COVID-19. As for the study in general: Spain, Italy and the United States supplied samples that represented acute and convalescent COVID-19. T cells, B-cell-depleted T cells, or PBMCs supplied cDNA or gDNA.

Seattle patients were enrolled during active infection and followed longitudinally. This clone was counted a single time. In the source study's methods: Nucleated cell number was recorded as an estimate derived from reference gene primer amplification. The table came from immunoSEQ multiplex PCR; TCRdb's copy has only in-frame clones and leaves some out. The V and J calls and the clone size are those of that table, but D and trimming were determined from the DNA. Among about 200,000 clones, approximately 90% were seen once, and the ten largest hold around 0.84%. The receptor's source is a man between 60 and 75 years old with COVID-19, enrolled during active disease. Sequencing used peripheral blood.

The chain's CDR3 is CATSRYGNDGELFF. The CDR3 region has the DNA TGTGCCACCAGTCGATACGGTAATGACGGGGAGCTGTTTTTT. The chain recombines TRBV15 with TRBJ2-2; D gene uncertain. V was cut by 6 bases and J by 7 bases, with 15 bases left in between. Per the germline V gene, CDR1 is LNHNV and CDR2 is YYDKDF (reference sequence). This CDR3 is 14 amino acids long.